The 20 T cell receptor beta chains in this list originate from one sample, sequenced in a study of blood T cell repertoires in COVID-19. Here immunoSEQ multiplex PCR was the method, and the copy in TCRdb shows in-frame clones only, minus some. The data show about 300,000 clones, 85% to 90% seen once. The sequencing input was PBMCs or T cells enriched from blood (not recorded which). The origin of the receptors is a woman aged 45 to 65 who had been exposed to COVID-19.

J is TRBJ2-7 and V is TRBV27, with 9 bases identical to TRBD1. CDR3 length equals 15 residues. CDR1 is MNHEY, CDR2 SMNVEV, per germline (reference sequence). V lost 3 bases to trimming and J lost 2 bases; unmatched junction nucleotides: 5. CDR3 coding DNA: TGTGCCAGCAGTTTCCTGGGACAGGGAGCCTACGAGCAGTACTTC. Residues: CASSFLGQGAYEQYF.

This sequence joins TRBV7-9 and TRBJ1-2; D remains unclear. This CDR3 is built from 13 residues. CDR1 is SEHNR, CDR2 FQNEAQ, per germline (reference sequence). Trimming removed 0 bases from V and 2 bases from J, with 4 bases in between. For the CDR3, the DNA is TGTGCCAGCAGCTTAGCACAGAACTATGGCTACACCTTC. Translation: CASSLAQNYGYTF.

The V gene is TRBV6-6, the J gene TRBJ1-1; possible D gene TRBD1, 5 bases. Germline V CDR1 and CDR2: MNHNY, SVGAGI (reference sequence). Trimming cost V 2 bases and J 6 bases, with 13 bases left between them. CDR3 length equals 14 residues. The CDR3 region is CASSYGWAGPEAFF. The CDR3 coding sequence is TGTGCCAGCAGTTACGGTTGGGCGGGGCCTGAAGCTTTCTTT.

The chain uses TRBV3-1 (or the pseudogene TRBV3-2) and TRBJ1-4; 10 nucleotides agree with TRBD1. The junction had 4 bases not matched to a gene; V was cut back by 3 bases and J by 6 bases. Germline V CDR1 and CDR2: LGHDT, YNNKEL (reference sequence). This CDR3 comprises 15 residues. The CDR3 is CASSHRTGGDEKLFF. As DNA, the CDR3 is TGTGCCAGCAGCCATCGGACAGGGGGGGATGAAAAACTGTTTTTT.

The chain joins TRBV4-1 to TRBJ1-1; D perhaps matches TRBD1 (6 bases). Trimming took off 0 bases at V and 4 bases at J, with 15 bases between the two ends. Germline values: CDR1 MGHRA, CDR2 YSYEKL. The CDR3 sequence is 16 residues long. The CDR3 DNA is TGCGCCAGCAGCCAAGATCCCGGGGGGGCCGGCACTGAAGCTTTCTTT. It specifies CASSQDPGGAGTEAFF.

The chain recombines TRBV10-3 with TRBJ2-3; TRBD2 agrees at 11 bases. The CDR3 runs to 18 residues. The V and J ends lost 4 bases and 2 bases, in that order; junction bases with no gene match: 11. The germline V gene has CDR1 ENHRY and CDR2 SYGVKD. CDR3 protein: CAISAPQISGGDTDTQYF. As DNA, the CDR3 is TGTGCCATCAGTGCACCCCAAATTAGCGGGGGGGACACAGATACGCAGTATTTT.

The rearrangement links TRBV10-3 to TRBJ1-1; D not certain. This CDR3 contains 11 residues. V dropped 3 bases and J dropped 8 bases, with 7 bases sitting between them. Germline V lookup: CDR1 ENHRY, CDR2 SYGVKD. This CDR3 is CAISEREEAFF. CDR3 bases: TGTGCCATCAGTGAAAGGGAGGAAGCTTTCTTT.

The rearrangement links TRBV28 to TRBJ2-7, with 10 bases lining up with TRBD1. The J segment lost 0 bases and the V segment lost 6 bases, leaving 14 bases of the junction unmatched. The CDR3 is 18 amino acids. Germline V gives CDR1 MDHEN, CDR2 SYDVKM. The CDR3 DNA reads TGTGCCAGCAGGACTGCCGGGACAGGGGTCCAACTCTCCTACGAGCAGTACTTC. Amino acids: CASRTAGTGVQLSYEQYF.

J is TRBJ2-7 and V is TRBV29-1; D may be TRBD1 (5 bases). The germline V gene encodes CDR1 SQVTM and CDR2 ANQGSEA. This CDR3 spans 13 amino acids. V lost 2 bases, J lost 4 bases, and 12 bases lay in between. CDR3 nucleotides: TGCAGCGTTGAAAGGGGCGCAGGATACGAGCAGTACTTC. It codes for CSVERGAGYEQYF.

This clone was recorded only once. V usage is TRBV9 and J usage is TRBJ1-6; a weak D match, TRBD1 (6 bases). Per germline, CDR1 SGDLS and CDR2 YYNGEE. Trimming left V 2 bases short and J 7 bases short, with 10 bases between. This CDR3 has 14 amino acids. The CDR3 sequence is CASSVSGENSPLHF. Here the CDR3 DNA reads TGTGCCAGCAGCGTCTCAGGGGAAAATTCACCCCTCCACTTT.

The V gene is TRBV6-5, the J gene TRBJ2-2; D gene unclear. Germline CDR1 MNHEY, CDR2 SVGAGI. This CDR3 spans 14 amino acids. V was pared by 4 bases and J by 0 bases, with 6 bases between. The DNA of the CDR3 is TGTGCCAGCAGTTGGGCTTCGAACACCGGGGAGCTGTTTTTT. It encodes CASSWASNTGELFF.

The gene calls are TRBV19 and TRBJ1-6, with TRBD1 identical over 9 bases. Germline V lookup: CDR1 LNHDA, CDR2 SQIVND (reference sequence). The CDR3 spans 17 residues. V dropped 6 bases and J dropped 2; count of bases not matched to a gene: 8. The CDR3 loop is CASSQSDRGTYNSPLHF. The CDR3 nucleotides are TGTGCCAGTAGCCAATCGGACAGGGGAACCTATAATTCACCCCTCCACTTT.

The chain has TRBV19 and TRBJ1-1; maybe TRBD1 (5 bases). V shed 6 bases and J shed 2 bases, with 19 bases lying between them. There are 16 residues in the CDR3. Germline V gene sequence: CDR1 LNHDA, CDR2 SQIVND (reference sequence). This CDR3 reads CASRNRGGLGNTEAFF. The CDR3, as DNA: TGTGCCAGTAGGAATCGGGGGGGATTGGGTAACACTGAAGCTTTCTTT.

The gene calls are TRBV15 and TRBJ1-4; no clear D. The CDR3 extends over 15 amino acids. The germline CDR1 and CDR2 sequences are LNHNV and YYDKDF (reference sequence). V lost 0 bases and J 6 bases, leaving 11 bases between the germline ends. CDR3 sequence reads: CATSRDSGRYEKLFF. CDR3 coding DNA: TGTGCCACCAGCAGAGATTCTGGGAGGTATGAAAAACTGTTTTTT.

The chain has TRBV19 and TRBJ2-3; a possible D gene is TRBD2 (6 bases). Germline CDR1 is LNHDA and CDR2 is SQIVND (reference sequence). Trimming pared 1 base from V and 4 bases from J, leaving 9 bases between. This CDR3 is 14 amino acids long. The CDR3 DNA reads as TGTGCCAGTAGTATAGCGGGGGACGCAGATACGCAGTATTTT. Its translation is CASSIAGDADTQYF.

The chain carries TRBV5-6 and TRBJ1-1, with D unresolved. This CDR3 is 14 amino acids long. V was clipped by 2 bases and J by 1 base, with 9 bases between them. Germline V CDR1 and CDR2: SGHDT, YYEEEE. In nucleotides, the CDR3 is TGTGCCAGCAGCTTCCGTTGGAGGAACACTGAAGCTTTCTTT. As protein: CASSFRWRNTEAFF.

A few counts support this clone. The chain employs TRBV10-3 and TRBJ1-1, with 12 positions matching TRBD1. Germline values: CDR1 ENHRY, CDR2 SYGVKD. The CDR3 has 17 amino acids. J lost 2 bases, V lost 2 bases, and 6 bases had no gene match. The CDR3 nucleotides read TGTGCCATCAGTGAGGTCCCCGGGACAGGGGGCAACACTGAAGCTTTCTTT. Amino acids: CAISEVPGTGGNTEAFF.

This chain links TRBV27 with TRBJ2-5; a possible D gene is TRBD2 (6 bases). Deletions cut 3 bases from V and 5 bases from J, with 10 bases between. Per germline, CDR1 MNHEY and CDR2 SMNVEV (reference sequence). The CDR3 spans 13 residues. The CDR3 nucleotides read TGTGCCAGCAGTTTTAAGGGGAGGGAGACCCAGTACTTC. It yields the protein CASSFKGRETQYF.

This chain links TRBV27 with TRBJ2-5; the D gene is possibly TRBD1 (6 bases). The CDR3 runs 15 residues. Germline V lookup: CDR1 MNHEY, CDR2 SMNVEV (reference sequence). V lost 1 base and J lost 5, with 14 bases in between. This chain's CDR3 is CASSLFSGQSETQYF. CDR3 DNA: TGTGCCAGCAGTTTATTTTCCGGACAGTCGGAGACCCAGTACTTC.

This clone showed up just once. J is TRBJ2-7 and V is TRBV28; 8 bases align to TRBD1. After removal of 2 bases from V and 6 bases from J, the junction contained 6 bases not matched to a gene. Looked up from germline, CDR1 is MDHEN and CDR2 is SYDVKM. The CDR3 contains 14 residues. CDR3 in amino acids: CASSLNQGAGEQYF. CDR3 coding DNA: TGTGCCAGCAGTTTAAACCAGGGGGCAGGCGAGCAGTACTTC.